This TCR beta chain was captured in a study of patients and donors after allogeneic stem cell transplantation. Germline V lookup: CDR1 LGHDT, CDR2 YNNKEL (reference sequence). This CDR3 contains 14 residues. V was trimmed by 6 bases and J by 6 bases, leaving 14 bases between them. One entry per CDR3 protein, called by TCRdb with MiXCR from the RT-PCR reads. The repertoire consists of about 960,000 distinct CDR3 sequences, with over 15% occurring once and the leading ten covering approximately 5.9%. Sequencing was carried out using blood, either unsorted or a sorted T cell fraction (not recorded which). This TCR derives from a human donor who was either an allogeneic HSCT recipient or a stem cell or donor lymphocyte infusion donor (not recorded which). It is not recorded whose cells these are; they may come from a transplant donor. The chain recombines TRBV3-1 with TRBJ1-4; D uncertain. CDR3 sequence reads: CASSLDGNDEKLFF. Here the CDR3 DNA reads TGTGCCAGCAGTCTCGACGGTAACGATGAAAAACTGTTTTTT.